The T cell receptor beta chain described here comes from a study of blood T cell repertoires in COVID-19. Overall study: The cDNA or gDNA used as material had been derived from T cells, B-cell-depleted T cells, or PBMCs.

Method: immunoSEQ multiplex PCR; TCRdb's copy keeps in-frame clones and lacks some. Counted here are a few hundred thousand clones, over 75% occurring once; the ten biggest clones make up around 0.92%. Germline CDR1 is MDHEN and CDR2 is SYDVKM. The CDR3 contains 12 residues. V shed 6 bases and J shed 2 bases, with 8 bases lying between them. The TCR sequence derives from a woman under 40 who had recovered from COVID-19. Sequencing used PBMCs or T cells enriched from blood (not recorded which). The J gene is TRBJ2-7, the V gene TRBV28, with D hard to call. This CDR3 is CASSPHAYEQYF. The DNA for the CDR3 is TGTGCCAGCAGCCCACATGCCTACGAGCAGTACTTC.